This T cell receptor (beta chain) was retrieved from a study of blood T cell repertoires in COVID-19. TCRdb's table, derived via immunoSEQ multiplex PCR, lists solely in-frame clones and lacks some. The data hold about 250,000 clones, with 65% to 90% observed a single time. In terms of age and location, participants ranged from roughly 18 to 95 years and lived in 24 US areas. Germline lookup yields CDR1 MNHEY and CDR2 SVGEGT. V was clipped by 6 bases and J by 5 bases; unmatched bases: 12. The CDR3 totals 16 residues. This TCR was recovered from a man younger than 35 who had recovered from COVID-19. This chain joins TRBV6-2 or TRBV6-3 and TRBJ1-5, with 8 bases lining up with TRBD1. The source material was PBMCs or T cells enriched from blood (not recorded which). The CDR3 coding sequence is TGTGCCAGCAGCGATCGATTCCAGGGGGCGGATCAGCCCCAGCATTTT. This gives the protein CASSDRFQGADQPQHF.